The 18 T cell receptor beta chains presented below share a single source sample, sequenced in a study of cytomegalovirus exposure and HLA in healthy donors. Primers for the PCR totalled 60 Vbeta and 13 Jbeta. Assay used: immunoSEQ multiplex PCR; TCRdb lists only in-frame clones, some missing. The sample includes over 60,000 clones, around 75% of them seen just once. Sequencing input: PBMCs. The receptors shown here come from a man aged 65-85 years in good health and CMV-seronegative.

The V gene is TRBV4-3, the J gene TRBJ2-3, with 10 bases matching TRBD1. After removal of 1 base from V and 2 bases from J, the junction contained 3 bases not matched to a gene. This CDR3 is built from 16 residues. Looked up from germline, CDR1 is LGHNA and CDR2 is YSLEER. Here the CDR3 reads CASSQADRGLTDTQYF. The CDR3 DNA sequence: TGCGCCAGCAGCCAAGCCGACAGGGGGCTCACAGATACGCAGTATTTT.

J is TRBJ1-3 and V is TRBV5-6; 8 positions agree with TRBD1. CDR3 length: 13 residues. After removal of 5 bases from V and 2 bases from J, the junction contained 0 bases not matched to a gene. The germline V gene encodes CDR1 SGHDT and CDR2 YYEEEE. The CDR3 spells CASRDRAGNTIYF. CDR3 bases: TGTGCCAGCAGGGACAGGGCTGGAAACACCATATATTTT. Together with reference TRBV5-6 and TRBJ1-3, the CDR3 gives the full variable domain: DAGVTQSPTHLIKTRGQQVTLRCSPKSGHDTVSWYQQALGQGPQFIFQYYEEEERQRGNFPDRFSGHQFPNYSSELNVNALLLGDSALYLCASRDRAGNTIYFGEGSWLTVV.

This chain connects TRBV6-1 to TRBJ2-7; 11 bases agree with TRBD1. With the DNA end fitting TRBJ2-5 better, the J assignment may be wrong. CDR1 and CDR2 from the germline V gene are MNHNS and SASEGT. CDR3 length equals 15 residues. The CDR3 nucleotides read TGTGCCAGCAGTGAAGATCGGACAGGGGGCGAGACCCAGTACTTC. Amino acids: CASSEDRTGGETQYF.

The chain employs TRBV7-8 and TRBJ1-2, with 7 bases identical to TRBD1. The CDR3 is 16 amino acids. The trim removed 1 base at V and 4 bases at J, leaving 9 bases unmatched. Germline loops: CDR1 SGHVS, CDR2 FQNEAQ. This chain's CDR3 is CASSLEARGGVYGYTF. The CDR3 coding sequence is TGTGCCAGCAGCTTAGAGGCGCGAGGGGGCGTCTATGGCTACACCTTC.

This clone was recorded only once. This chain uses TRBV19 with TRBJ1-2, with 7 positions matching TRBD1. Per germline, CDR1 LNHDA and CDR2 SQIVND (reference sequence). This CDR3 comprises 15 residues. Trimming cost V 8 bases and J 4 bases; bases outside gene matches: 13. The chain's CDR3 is CASGAGGLFGYGYTF. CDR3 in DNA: TGTGCCAGTGGAGCAGGGGGGCTTTTCGGCTATGGCTACACCTTC. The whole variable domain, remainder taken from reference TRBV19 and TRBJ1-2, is DGGITQSPKYLFRKEGQNVTLSCEQNLNHDAMYWYRQDPGQGLRLIYYSQIVNDFQKGDIAEGYSVSREKKESFPLTVTSAQKNPTAFYLCASGAGGLFGYGYTFGSGTRLTVV.

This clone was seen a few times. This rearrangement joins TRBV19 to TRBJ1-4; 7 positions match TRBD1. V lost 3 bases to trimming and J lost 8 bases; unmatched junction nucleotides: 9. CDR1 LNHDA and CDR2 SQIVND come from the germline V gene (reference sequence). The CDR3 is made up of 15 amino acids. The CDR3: CASSISRQGLEKLFF. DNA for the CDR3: TGTGCCAGTAGTATTTCAAGACAGGGATTGGAAAAACTGTTTTTT.

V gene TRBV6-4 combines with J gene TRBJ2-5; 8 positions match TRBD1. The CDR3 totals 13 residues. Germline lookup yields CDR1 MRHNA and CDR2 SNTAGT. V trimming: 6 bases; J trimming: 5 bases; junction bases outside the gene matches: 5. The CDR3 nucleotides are TGTGCCAGCAGCAAAGACAGGGGCGAGACCCAGTACTTC. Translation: CASSKDRGETQYF.

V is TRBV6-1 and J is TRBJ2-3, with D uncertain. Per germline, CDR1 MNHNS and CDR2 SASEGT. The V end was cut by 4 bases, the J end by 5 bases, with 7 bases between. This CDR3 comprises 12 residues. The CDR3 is CASSGRVDTQYF. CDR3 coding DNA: TGTGCCAGCAGTGGACGGGTAGATACGCAGTATTTT.

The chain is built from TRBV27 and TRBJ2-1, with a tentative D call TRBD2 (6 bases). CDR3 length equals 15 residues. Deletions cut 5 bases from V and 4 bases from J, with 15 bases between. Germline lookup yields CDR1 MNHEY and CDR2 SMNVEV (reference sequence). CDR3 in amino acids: CASSASPGTYNEQFF. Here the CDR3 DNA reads TGTGCCAGCAGTGCATCACCCGGGACTTACAATGAGCAGTTCTTC.

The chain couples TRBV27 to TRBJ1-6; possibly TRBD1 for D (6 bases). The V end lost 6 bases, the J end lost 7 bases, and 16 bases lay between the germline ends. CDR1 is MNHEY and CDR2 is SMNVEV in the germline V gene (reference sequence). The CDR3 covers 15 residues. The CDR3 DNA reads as TGTGCCAGCAGGCTACTGGACAGAGTAAATTCACCCCTCCACTTT. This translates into CASRLLDRVNSPLHF.

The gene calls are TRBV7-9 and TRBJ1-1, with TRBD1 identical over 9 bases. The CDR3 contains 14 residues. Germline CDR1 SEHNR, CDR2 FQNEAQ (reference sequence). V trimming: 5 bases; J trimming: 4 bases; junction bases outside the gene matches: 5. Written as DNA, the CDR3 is TGTGCCAGCAGCACCGGACAGGGGCCCACTGAAGCTTTCTTT. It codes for CASSTGQGPTEAFF.

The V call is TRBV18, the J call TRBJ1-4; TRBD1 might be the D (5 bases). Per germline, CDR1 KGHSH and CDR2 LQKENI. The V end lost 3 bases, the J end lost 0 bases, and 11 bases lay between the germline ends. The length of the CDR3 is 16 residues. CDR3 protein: CASSPQGWATNEKLFF. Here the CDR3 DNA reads TGTGCCAGCTCACCCCAGGGATGGGCAACTAATGAAAAACTGTTTTTT.

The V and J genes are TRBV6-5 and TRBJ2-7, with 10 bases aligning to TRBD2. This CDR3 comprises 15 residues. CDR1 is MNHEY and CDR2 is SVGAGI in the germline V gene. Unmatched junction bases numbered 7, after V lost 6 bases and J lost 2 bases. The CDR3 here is CASSPLAGETYEQYF. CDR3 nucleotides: TGTGCCAGCAGCCCGCTAGCGGGAGAAACCTACGAGCAGTACTTC.

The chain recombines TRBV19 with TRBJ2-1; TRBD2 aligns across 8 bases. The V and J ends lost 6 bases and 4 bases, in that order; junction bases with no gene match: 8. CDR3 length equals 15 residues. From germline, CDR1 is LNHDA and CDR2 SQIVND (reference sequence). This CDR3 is CASSLLAEPYNEQFF. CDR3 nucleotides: TGTGCCAGTAGCTTACTAGCGGAACCATACAATGAGCAGTTCTTC.

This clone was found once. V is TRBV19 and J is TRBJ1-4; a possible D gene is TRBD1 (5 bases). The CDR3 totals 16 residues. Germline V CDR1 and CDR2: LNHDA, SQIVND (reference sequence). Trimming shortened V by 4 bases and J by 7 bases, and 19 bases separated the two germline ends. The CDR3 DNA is TGTGCCAGTAGTAACCCCCAGGAGGGGATCGGTGAAAAACTGTTTTTT. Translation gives CASSNPQEGIGEKLFF.

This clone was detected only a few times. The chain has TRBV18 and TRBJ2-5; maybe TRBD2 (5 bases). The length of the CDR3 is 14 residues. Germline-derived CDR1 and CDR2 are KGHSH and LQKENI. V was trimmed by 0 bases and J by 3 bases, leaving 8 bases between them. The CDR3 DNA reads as TGTGCCAGCTCACCACCGCACGGGGAAGAGACCCAGTACTTC. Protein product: CASSPPHGEETQYF.

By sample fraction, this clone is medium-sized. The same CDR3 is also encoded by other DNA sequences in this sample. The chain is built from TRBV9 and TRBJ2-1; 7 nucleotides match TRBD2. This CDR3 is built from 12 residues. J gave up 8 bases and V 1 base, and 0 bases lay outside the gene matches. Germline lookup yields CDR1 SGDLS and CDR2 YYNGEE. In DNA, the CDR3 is TGTGCCAGCAGCGTACTAGCGGATGAGCAGTTCTTC. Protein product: CASSVLADEQFF. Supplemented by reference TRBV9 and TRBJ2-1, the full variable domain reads DSGVTQTPKHLITATGQRVTLRCSPRSGDLSVYWYQQSLDQGLQFLIQYYNGEERAKGNILERFSAQQFPDLHSELNLSSLELGDSALYFCASSVLADEQFFGPGTRLTVL.

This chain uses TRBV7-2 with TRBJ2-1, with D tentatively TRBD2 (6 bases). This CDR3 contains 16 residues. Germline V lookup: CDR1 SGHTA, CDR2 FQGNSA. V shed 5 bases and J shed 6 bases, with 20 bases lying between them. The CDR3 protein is CASSRNPNVGGNEQFF. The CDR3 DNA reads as TGTGCCAGCAGCCGAAACCCAAACGTGGGGGGCAATGAGCAGTTCTTC.